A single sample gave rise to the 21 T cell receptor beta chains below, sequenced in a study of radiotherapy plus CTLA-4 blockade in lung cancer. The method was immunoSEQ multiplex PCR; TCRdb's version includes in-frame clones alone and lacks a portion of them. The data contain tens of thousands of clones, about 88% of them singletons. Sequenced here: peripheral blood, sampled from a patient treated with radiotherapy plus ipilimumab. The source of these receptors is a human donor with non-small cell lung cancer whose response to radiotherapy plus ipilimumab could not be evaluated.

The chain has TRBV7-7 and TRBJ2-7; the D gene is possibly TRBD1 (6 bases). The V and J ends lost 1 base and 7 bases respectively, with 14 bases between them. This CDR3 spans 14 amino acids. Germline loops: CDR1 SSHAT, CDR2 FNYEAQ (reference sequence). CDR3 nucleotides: TGTGCCAGCAGCTTAGGAGTGGGGGCGAGGGAGCAGTACTTC. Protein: CASSLGVGAREQYF. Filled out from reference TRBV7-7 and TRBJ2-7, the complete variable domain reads GAGVSQSPRYKVTKRGQDVTLRCDPISSHATLYWYQQALGQGPEFLTYFNYEAQPDKSGLPSDRFSAERPEGSISTLTIQRTEQRDSAMYRCASSLGVGAREQYFGPGTRLTVT.

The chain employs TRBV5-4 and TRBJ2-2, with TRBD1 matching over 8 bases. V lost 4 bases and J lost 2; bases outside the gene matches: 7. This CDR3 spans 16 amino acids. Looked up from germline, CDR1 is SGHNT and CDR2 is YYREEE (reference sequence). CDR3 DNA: TGTGCCAGCAGCCCAGCCGGACAGGGAAACACCGGGGAGCTGTTTTTT. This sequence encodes CASSPAGQGNTGELFF.

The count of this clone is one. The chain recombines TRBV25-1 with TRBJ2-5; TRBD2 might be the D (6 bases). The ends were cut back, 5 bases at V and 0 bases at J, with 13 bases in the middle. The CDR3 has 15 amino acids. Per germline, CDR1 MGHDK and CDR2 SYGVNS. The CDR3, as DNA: TGTGCCAGCAGTCCCTCACTAGCACACCAAGAGACCCAGTACTTC. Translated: CASSPSLAHQETQYF.

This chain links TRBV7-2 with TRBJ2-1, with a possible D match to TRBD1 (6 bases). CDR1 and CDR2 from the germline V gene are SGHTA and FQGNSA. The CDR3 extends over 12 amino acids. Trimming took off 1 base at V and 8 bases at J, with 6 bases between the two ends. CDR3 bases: TGTGCCAGCAGCTTAGAGGGGGATGAGCAGTTCTTC. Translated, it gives CASSLEGDEQFF.

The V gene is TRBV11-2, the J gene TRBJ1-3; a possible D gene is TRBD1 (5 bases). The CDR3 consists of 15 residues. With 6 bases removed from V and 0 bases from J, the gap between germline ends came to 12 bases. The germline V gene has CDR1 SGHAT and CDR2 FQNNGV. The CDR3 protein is CASSGRRGSGNTIYF. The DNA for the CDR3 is TGTGCCAGCAGTGGCAGGAGGGGCTCTGGAAACACCATATATTTT.

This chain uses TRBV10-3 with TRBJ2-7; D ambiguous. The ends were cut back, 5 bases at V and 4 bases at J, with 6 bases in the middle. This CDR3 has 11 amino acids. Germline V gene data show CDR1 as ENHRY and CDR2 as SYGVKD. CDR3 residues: CAISSQYEQYF. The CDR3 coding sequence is TGTGCCATCAGTTCCCAGTACGAGCAGTACTTC.

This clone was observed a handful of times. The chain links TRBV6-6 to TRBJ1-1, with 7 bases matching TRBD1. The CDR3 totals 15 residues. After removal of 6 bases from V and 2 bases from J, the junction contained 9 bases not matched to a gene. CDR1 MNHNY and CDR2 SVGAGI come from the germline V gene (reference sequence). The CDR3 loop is CASRQPGQLNTEAFF. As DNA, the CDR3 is TGTGCCAGCAGACAACCGGGACAGCTTAACACTGAAGCTTTCTTT.

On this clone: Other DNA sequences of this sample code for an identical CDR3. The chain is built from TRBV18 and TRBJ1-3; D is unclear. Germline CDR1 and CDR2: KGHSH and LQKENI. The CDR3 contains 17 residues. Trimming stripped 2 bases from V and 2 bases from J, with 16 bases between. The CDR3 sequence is CASSPVSLGRTGNTIYF. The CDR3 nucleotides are TGTGCCAGCTCACCAGTGTCGCTGGGGAGAACTGGAAACACCATATATTTT. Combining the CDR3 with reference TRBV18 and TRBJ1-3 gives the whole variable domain NAGVMQNPRHLVRRRGQEARLRCSPMKGHSHVYWYRQLPEEGLKFMVYLQKENIIDESGMPKERFSAEFPKEGPSILRIQQVVRGDSAAYFCASSPVSLGRTGNTIYFGEGSWLTVV.

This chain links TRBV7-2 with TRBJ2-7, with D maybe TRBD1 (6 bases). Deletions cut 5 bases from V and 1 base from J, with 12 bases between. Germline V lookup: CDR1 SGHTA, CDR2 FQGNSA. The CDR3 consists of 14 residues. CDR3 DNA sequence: TGTGCCAGCAGCAAAGACAGGTGGTCCTACGAGCAGTACTTC. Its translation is CASSKDRWSYEQYF.

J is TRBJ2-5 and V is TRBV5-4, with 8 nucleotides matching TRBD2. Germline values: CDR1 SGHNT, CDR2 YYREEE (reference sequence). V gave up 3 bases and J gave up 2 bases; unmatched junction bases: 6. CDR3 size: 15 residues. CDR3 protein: CASSSGASGQETQYF. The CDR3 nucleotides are TGTGCCAGCAGCTCCGGGGCTAGCGGGCAAGAGACCCAGTACTTC.

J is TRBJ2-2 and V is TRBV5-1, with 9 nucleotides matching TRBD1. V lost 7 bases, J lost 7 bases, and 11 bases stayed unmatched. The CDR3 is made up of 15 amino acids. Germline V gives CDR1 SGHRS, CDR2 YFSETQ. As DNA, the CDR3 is TGCGCCAGCCGAGGTCACAGGGGGCAGGTCGGGGAGCTGTTTTTT. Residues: CASRGHRGQVGELFF.

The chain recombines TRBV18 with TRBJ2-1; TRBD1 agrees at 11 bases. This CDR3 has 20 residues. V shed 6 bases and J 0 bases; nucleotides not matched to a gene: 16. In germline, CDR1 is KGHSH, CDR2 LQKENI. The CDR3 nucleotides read TGTGCCAGCTCCCCGCCTCTGGGACAGGGGGGTAAGGGCTCCTACAATGAGCAGTTCTTC. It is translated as CASSPPLGQGGKGSYNEQFF.

The CDR3 DNA sequence: TGCGCCAGCAGCCGATGGACTAGCGGGGAATACAATGAGCAGTTCTTC. Its protein is CASSRWTSGEYNEQFF. The chain is built from TRBV4-1 and TRBJ2-1, with 12 bases lining up with TRBD2. This CDR3 comprises 16 residues. Unmatched junction bases numbered 5, after V lost 4 bases and J lost 4 bases. Germline-derived CDR1 and CDR2 are MGHRA and YSYEKL.

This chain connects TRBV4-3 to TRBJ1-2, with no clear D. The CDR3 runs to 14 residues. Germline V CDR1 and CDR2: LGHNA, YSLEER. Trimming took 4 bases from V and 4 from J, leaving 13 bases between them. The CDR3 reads CASSRVGDFYGYTF. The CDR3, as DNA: TGCGCCAGCAGCCGAGTCGGGGATTTCTATGGCTACACCTTC.

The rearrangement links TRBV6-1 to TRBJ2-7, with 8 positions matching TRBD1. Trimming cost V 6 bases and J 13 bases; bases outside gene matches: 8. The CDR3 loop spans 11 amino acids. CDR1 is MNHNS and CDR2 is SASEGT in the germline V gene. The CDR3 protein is CASSEDRVEYF. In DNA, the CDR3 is TGTGCCAGCAGCGAGGACAGGGTAGAATACTTC.

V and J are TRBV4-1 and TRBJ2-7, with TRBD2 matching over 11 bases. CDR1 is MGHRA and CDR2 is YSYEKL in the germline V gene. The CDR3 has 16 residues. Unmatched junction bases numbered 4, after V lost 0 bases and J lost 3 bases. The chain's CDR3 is CASSQDPGLAGYEQYF. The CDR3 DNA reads TGCGCCAGCAGCCAAGACCCCGGACTAGCGGGCTACGAGCAGTACTTC.

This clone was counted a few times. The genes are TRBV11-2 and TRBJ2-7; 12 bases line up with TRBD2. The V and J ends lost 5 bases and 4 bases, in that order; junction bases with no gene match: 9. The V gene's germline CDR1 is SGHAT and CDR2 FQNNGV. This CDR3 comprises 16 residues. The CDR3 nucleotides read TGTGCCAGCAGCGGGCGGCTAGCGGGAGGGCCGTACGAGCAGTACTTC. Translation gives CASSGRLAGGPYEQYF.

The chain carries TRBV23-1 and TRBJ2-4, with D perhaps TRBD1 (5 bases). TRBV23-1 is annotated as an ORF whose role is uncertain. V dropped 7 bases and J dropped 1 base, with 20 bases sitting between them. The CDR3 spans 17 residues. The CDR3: CASNGPDRLRAKNIQYF. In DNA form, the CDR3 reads TGCGCCAGCAATGGGCCAGACAGACTTAGGGCCAAAAACATTCAGTACTTC.

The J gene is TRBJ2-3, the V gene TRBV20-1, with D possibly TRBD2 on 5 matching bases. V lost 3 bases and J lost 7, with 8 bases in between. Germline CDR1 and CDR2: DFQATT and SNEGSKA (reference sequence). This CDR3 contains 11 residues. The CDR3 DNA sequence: TGCAGTGCTAGGGCCGGGAATACGCAGTATTTT. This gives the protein CSARAGNTQYF.

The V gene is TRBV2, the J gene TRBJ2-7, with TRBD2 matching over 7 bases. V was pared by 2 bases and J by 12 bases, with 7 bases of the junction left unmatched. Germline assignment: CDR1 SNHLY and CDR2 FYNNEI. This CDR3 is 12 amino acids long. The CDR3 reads CASSEQRGTRYF. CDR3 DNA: TGTGCCAGCAGTGAACAGCGGGGAACTAGGTACTTC. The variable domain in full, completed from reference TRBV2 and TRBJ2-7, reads EPEVTQTPSHQVTQMGQEVILRCVPISNHLYFYWYRQILGQKVEFLVSFYNNEISEKSEIFDDQFSVERPDGSNFTLKIRSTKLEDSAMYFCASSEQRGTRYFGPGTRLTVT.

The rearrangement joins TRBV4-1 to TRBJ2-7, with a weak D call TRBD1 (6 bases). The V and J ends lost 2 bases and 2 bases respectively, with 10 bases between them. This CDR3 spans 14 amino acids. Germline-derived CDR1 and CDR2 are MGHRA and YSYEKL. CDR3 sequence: CASSQRDMAYEQYF. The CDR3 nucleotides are TGCGCCAGCAGCCAACGGGACATGGCCTACGAGCAGTACTTC.